This TCR beta chain was identified in a study of OX40 agonist ivuxolimab in advanced cancers. This CDR3 comprises 14 residues. Germline V gives CDR1 SQVTM, CDR2 ANQGSEA. V lost 4 bases to trimming and J lost 3 bases; unmatched junction nucleotides: 6. Autoimmune disease history or systemic immunosuppression led to patients being barred. Only in-frame clones appear in the TCRdb table, and some are missing; sequencing was by immunoSEQ multiplex PCR. The sample carries roughly 30,000 clones, 75% to 85% recorded once. The starting material was CD4+ or CD8+ T cells sorted from blood, obtained in a trial of the OX40 agonist ivuxolimab. This sequence originates from an adult with an advanced solid tumor such as melanoma, head and neck, liver or kidney cancer. The gene calls are TRBV29-1 and TRBJ2-7; 10 nucleotides align to TRBD1. CDR3 DNA: TGCAGCGTTGTATATCGGGACAGGGGCTACGAGCAGTACTTC. Its protein product is CSVVYRDRGYEQYF.